The 30 T cell receptor beta chains reported below all come from one sample, sequenced in a study of CD8 T cells in ankylosing spondylitis (dated by TCRdb to about 2017). No antigens are known for them. To prepare the library, 5' RACE was applied. Sequenced on an Illumina HiSeq 2500. Starting from the raw public reads, TCRdb applied fastp trimming at Q25, assembled clones with MiXCR and retained in-frame beta chains. Each entry is one CDR3 protein sequence, shown with its most common DNA and genes. The sample data list a few hundred thousand distinct CDR3 sequences, and roughly a sixth of these were observed just once. In total, the top ten clones hold approximately 1% of the sample. On the study overall, not on this receptor specifically: A TCR beta motif of 7 or 8 highly homologous amino acid variants appeared characteristic of blood from ankylosing spondylitis patients.

The sequenced sample was blood, either unsorted or a sorted T cell fraction (not recorded which). These receptors all stem from a male donor with ankylosing spondylitis.

This chain links TRBV28 with TRBJ1-6; TRBD1 agrees at 7 bases. This CDR3 comprises 15 residues. V lost 7 bases and J lost 7; bases outside the gene matches: 10. Per the germline V gene, CDR1 is MDHEN and CDR2 is SYDVKM. CDR3 sequence: CASKHYDRENSPLHF. CDR3 nucleotides: TGTGCCAGCAAACACTACGACAGGGAGAATTCACCCCTCCACTTT.

This clonotype has more than one count but fewer than ten. This chain joins TRBV20-1 and TRBJ2-3; 8 nucleotides line up with TRBD1. The germline CDR1 and CDR2 sequences are DFQATT and SNEGSKA (reference sequence). V shed 4 bases and J 4 bases; nucleotides not matched to a gene: 10. The CDR3 is 15 amino acids. CDR3 residues: CSATHGDRLADTQYF. The CDR3 region has the DNA TGCAGTGCTACCCATGGGGACAGGCTCGCAGATACGCAGTATTTT.

The V call is TRBV6-2 or TRBV6-3, the J call TRBJ1-1, with D unclear. Germline loops: CDR1 MNHEY, CDR2 SVGEGT. Trimming pared 6 bases from V and 1 base from J, leaving 9 bases between. CDR3 length: 13 amino acids. The CDR3 nucleotides are TGTGCCAGCAGGCAAGACTCGAACACTGAAGCTTTCTTT. This codes for CASRQDSNTEAFF.

This clonotype was seen more than once but under ten times. The genes are TRBV20-1 and TRBJ1-2; 7 bases agree with TRBD1. The CDR3 consists of 16 residues. With V trimmed by 0 bases and J by 3 bases, 10 bases remained unmatched. The V gene's germline CDR1 is DFQATT and CDR2 SNEGSKA (reference sequence). CDR3 sequence reads: CSARDGVTGIDYGYTF. The CDR3 nucleotides read TGCAGTGCTAGAGATGGGGTGACAGGGATTGACTATGGCTACACCTTC.

This chain uses TRBV6-5 with TRBJ2-5; TRBD2 aligns across 10 bases. Losses at the gene ends were 2 bases for V and 5 bases for J; bases not matched to a gene: 8. CDR1 and CDR2 from the germline V gene are MNHEY and SVGAGI. The CDR3 has 16 amino acids. The CDR3 bases are TGTGCCAGCAGTTACCCTAGCGGGGGCCTCCTCGAGACCCAGTACTTC. This sequence encodes CASSYPSGGLLETQYF.

This chain links TRBV29-1 with TRBJ2-1; 12 nucleotides match TRBD2. Germline loops: CDR1 SQVTM, CDR2 ANQGSEA. Trimming removed 4 bases from V and 3 bases from J; junction bases left unmatched: 4. The CDR3 is 15 amino acids. The CDR3 region is CSVGGLAGSYNEQFF. The CDR3 DNA is TGCAGCGTTGGGGGACTAGCGGGCAGCTACAATGAGCAGTTCTTC.

This clonotype was seen only a few times. The chain has TRBV4-2 and TRBJ2-1; 9 bases agree with TRBD2. The CDR3 spans 16 residues. Trimming removed 4 bases from V and 6 bases from J; junction bases left unmatched: 10. Germline loops: CDR1 LGHNA, CDR2 YNFKEQ. The CDR3 reads CASSPVTAGGGNEQFF. As DNA, the CDR3 is TGTGCCAGCAGCCCAGTCACAGCGGGAGGTGGCAATGAGCAGTTCTTC.

This rearrangement joins TRBV5-1 to TRBJ2-4; D gene unclear. The CDR3 is 16 residues long. From germline, CDR1 is SGHRS and CDR2 YFSETQ. Trimming pared 4 bases from V and 0 bases from J, leaving 14 bases between. The CDR3: CASSPETALAKNIQYF. Here the CDR3 DNA reads TGCGCCAGCAGCCCGGAAACAGCCCTAGCCAAAAACATTCAGTACTTC.

This clonotype showed up many times. The chain links TRBV3-1 to TRBJ2-7; a possible D gene is TRBD2 (5 bases). V gave up 3 bases and J gave up 11 bases, with 14 bases separating them. The CDR3 length is 12 residues. From germline, CDR1 is LGHDT and CDR2 YNNKEL (reference sequence). DNA of the CDR3: TGTGCCAGCAGCCAGGCCCAAAGGAGGAAGTACTTC. Translation: CASSQAQRRKYF.

V is TRBV14 and J is TRBJ2-7; 7 nucleotides align to TRBD2. With 4 bases clipped from V and 2 bases from J, the junction kept 11 bases outside the gene matches. This CDR3 has 16 amino acids. Germline lookup yields CDR1 SGHDN and CDR2 FVKESK. CDR3 bases: TGTGCCAGCAGCCCCTCAGGACTAGTAATCCCCTACGAGCAGTACTTC. Translated, it gives CASSPSGLVIPYEQYF.

This clonotype has a handful of counts. The chain joins TRBV6-5 to TRBJ2-1, with 9 bases lining up with TRBD2. V lost 0 bases, J lost 7 bases, and 10 bases stayed unmatched. Looked up from germline, CDR1 is MNHEY and CDR2 is SVGAGI. The CDR3 is made up of 17 amino acids. The CDR3: CASSYSLVAGGHNEQFF. The CDR3 DNA reads TGTGCCAGCAGTTACTCGTTGGTGGCGGGGGGGCATAATGAGCAGTTCTTC.

The chain couples TRBV29-1 to TRBJ1-1; tentative D call: TRBD1 (6 bases). The germline V gene encodes CDR1 SQVTM and CDR2 ANQGSEA. With 4 bases removed from V and 0 bases from J, the gap between germline ends came to 9 bases. The CDR3 is 13 residues long. The CDR3 reads CSVGQGLNTEAFF. CDR3 sequence (DNA): TGCAGCGTTGGGCAGGGGCTGAACACTGAAGCTTTCTTT.

The table lists this clonotype with many counts. This chain connects TRBV5-1 to TRBJ2-1, with 10 nucleotides matching TRBD2. The J segment lost 5 bases and the V segment lost 0 bases, leaving 5 bases of the junction unmatched. Looked up from germline, CDR1 is SGHRS and CDR2 is YFSETQ. The CDR3 spans 16 residues. The CDR3 region is CASSLGQRGGHNEQFF. Here the CDR3 DNA reads TGCGCCAGCAGCTTGGGCCAGCGGGGGGGCCACAATGAGCAGTTCTTC.

V gene TRBV5-1 combines with J gene TRBJ1-2, with unresolved D. The CDR3 runs 13 residues. Germline assignment: CDR1 SGHRS and CDR2 YFSETQ. The ends were cut back, 3 bases at V and 0 bases at J, with 6 bases in the middle. The CDR3 DNA reads as TGCGCCAGCAGCTCGGCTGCTAACTATGGCTACACCTTC. Residues: CASSSAANYGYTF.

The gene calls are TRBV25-1 and TRBJ2-7; no firm D call. This CDR3 is built from 14 residues. Trimming shortened V by 3 bases and J by 6 bases, and 15 bases separated the two germline ends. In germline, CDR1 is MGHDK, CDR2 SYGVNS. CDR3 bases: TGTGCCAGCAGTGACTCAAACGCCCGCGCCGAGCAGTACTTC. Translated, it gives CASSDSNARAEQYF.

In its sample, this clonotype was seen many times. The chain uses TRBV29-1 and TRBJ2-5; D gene uncertain. Germline loops: CDR1 SQVTM, CDR2 ANQGSEA. This CDR3 has 13 amino acids. Trimming left V 0 bases short and J 5 bases short, with 10 bases between. CDR3 sequence (DNA): TGCAGCGTTGAAGAACGCGTTTGGGAGACCCAGTACTTC. Translating gives CSVEERVWETQYF.

In this sample, this clonotype turned up once. The chain recombines TRBV18 with TRBJ1-6; D is possibly TRBD1 (6 bases). Trimming left V 2 bases short and J 4 bases short, with 12 bases between. Germline V gene sequence: CDR1 KGHSH, CDR2 LQKENI. The CDR3 extends over 16 amino acids. CDR3 nucleotides: TGTGCCAGCTCACCAGGGGGCCAGGGATATAATTCACCCCTCCACTTT. Protein: CASSPGGQGYNSPLHF.

This clonotype was counted many times. The V gene is TRBV5-6, the J gene TRBJ1-2; D remains unclear. Germline-derived CDR1 and CDR2 are SGHDT and YYEEEE. V lost 0 bases, J lost 0 bases, and 6 bases lay in between. This CDR3 has 14 amino acids. The CDR3 loop is CASSLGRTNYGYTF. In DNA, the CDR3 is TGTGCCAGCAGCTTGGGCAGGACTAACTATGGCTACACCTTC.

This clonotype was counted a few times. CDR3 region: CSVGQGLGTQYF. The CDR3 DNA is TGCAGCGTTGGTCAGGGTTTAGGGACCCAGTACTTC. V and J are TRBV29-1 and TRBJ2-5, with D perhaps matching TRBD1 (5 bases). From germline, CDR1 is SQVTM and CDR2 ANQGSEA. This CDR3 is built from 12 residues. Between the trimmed V and J ends, which lost 4 bases and 7 bases, there was a span of 13 bases.

V and J are TRBV20-1 and TRBJ2-1; D perhaps matches TRBD1 (5 bases). Germline V gives CDR1 DFQATT, CDR2 SNEGSKA (reference sequence). The CDR3 has 15 amino acids. Trimming cost V 0 bases and J 7 bases, with 16 bases left between them. The CDR3 DNA reads TGCAGTGCTAGAGATTCAAGGGGCCAATCTAATGAGCAGTTCTTC. It translates to CSARDSRGQSNEQFF.

The CDR3 reads CSAPTSGLPNEQFF. The CDR3 DNA reads TGCAGTGCTCCCACTAGCGGCTTACCGAATGAGCAGTTCTTC. This sequence joins TRBV20-1 and TRBJ2-1; 8 bases align to TRBD2. The CDR3 loop spans 14 amino acids. The V segment lost 5 bases and the J segment 7 bases; nucleotides outside the gene matches: 10. CDR1 and CDR2 from the germline V gene are DFQATT and SNEGSKA (reference sequence).

The chain couples TRBV20-1 to TRBJ2-7; TRBD2 matches at 11 bases. Germline CDR1 is DFQATT and CDR2 is SNEGSKA (reference sequence). Losses at the gene ends were 5 bases for V and 2 bases for J; bases not matched to a gene: 8. The CDR3 has 15 residues. CDR3 nucleotides: TGCAGTGCTGCAAAACTAGCGGGAGTGACCTACGAGCAGTACTTC. Protein product: CSAAKLAGVTYEQYF.

This clonotype occurred many times. V and J are TRBV12-3 or TRBV12-4 and TRBJ2-1; TRBD2 aligns across 7 bases. V lost 8 bases and J lost 4; bases outside the gene matches: 5. This CDR3 contains 13 residues. Here the CDR3 DNA reads TGTGCCAGCGAGCGGGAAGCTTACAATGAGCAGTTCTTC. Amino acid sequence: CASEREAYNEQFF.

V is TRBV3-1 and J is TRBJ1-3; TRBD1 is a possible D gene (5 bases). V was shortened by 1 base and J by 4 bases, with 20 bases between the two germline ends. This CDR3 is 18 amino acids long. Per the germline V gene, CDR1 is LGHDT and CDR2 is YNNKEL (reference sequence). CDR3 DNA: TGTGCCAGCAGCCAAGGCAAGGGGAGGGGACTTAACGGAAACACCATATATTTT. Its translation: CASSQGKGRGLNGNTIYF.

This clonotype was seen many times. This rearrangement joins TRBV12-3 or TRBV12-4 to TRBJ2-7; TRBD2 might be the D (5 bases). Trimming removed 6 bases at V and 2 bases at J, with 14 bases between. The CDR3 has 14 residues. The CDR3 DNA sequence: TGTGCCAGCAGCCGATACTCCGGGACCTACGAGCAGTACTTC. Residues: CASSRYSGTYEQYF.

The chain recombines TRBV15 with TRBJ1-5, with D maybe TRBD1 (6 bases). This CDR3 is 15 amino acids long. The germline V and J ends were trimmed by 5 bases and 2 bases, with 13 bases remaining between them. Germline lookup yields CDR1 LNHNV and CDR2 YYDKDF (reference sequence). The CDR3 region is CATSGGAVGNQPQHF. CDR3 DNA: TGTGCCACCAGCGGGGGGGCAGTCGGCAATCAGCCCCAGCATTTT.

The CDR3: CASSLRTFRTDSGNTIYF. The CDR3 coding sequence is TGTGCCAGCAGCTTAAGGACGTTTAGGACGGACTCTGGAAACACCATATATTTT. The gene calls are TRBV7-6 and TRBJ1-3, with D uncertain. The CDR3 length is 18 residues. V gave up 2 bases and J gave up 0 bases, with 17 bases separating them. The germline CDR1 and CDR2 sequences are SGHVS and FNYEAQ.

The CDR3 loop is CASRKRGPQYF. In DNA form, the CDR3 reads TGTGCCAGCAGGAAAAGAGGGCCCCAGTACTTC. The V and J genes are TRBV28 and TRBJ2-5; a weak D match, TRBD2 (5 bases). Germline V lookup: CDR1 MDHEN, CDR2 SYDVKM. The CDR3 totals 11 residues. The ends were cut back, 6 bases at V and 9 bases at J, with 11 bases in the middle.

This clonotype was seen a single time. The chain carries TRBV20-1 and TRBJ2-5; 14 bases fit TRBD2. J gave up 5 bases and V 5 bases, and 19 bases lay outside the gene matches. The germline gives CDR1 DFQATT, CDR2 SNEGSKA (reference sequence). CDR3 length: 19 residues. CDR3 bases: TGCAGTGCTCCCCGCGAAACTGAGACTAGCGGGGGGGTTAGGGAGACCCAGTACTTC. Translating it yields CSAPRETETSGGVRETQYF.

The rearrangement joins TRBV6-2 or TRBV6-3 to TRBJ1-6; 8 bases align to TRBD1. The germline V gene encodes CDR1 MNHEY and CDR2 SVGEGT. The CDR3 totals 15 residues. Germline trimming cut 7 bases from V and 8 bases from J; bases unmatched to any gene: 10. In nucleotides, the CDR3 is TGTGCCAGCACCCAGGGGACAGGATGGGATTCACCCCTCCACTTT. Residues: CASTQGTGWDSPLHF.